Included here is one T cell receptor (beta chain) sequence, with context. Its antigen is not known. This sample stems from a study of cytomegalovirus exposure and HLA in healthy donors. 60 Vbeta and 13 Jbeta primers were used in PCR. Methods used by the authors: Later analysis identified 65 million to 80 million unique TCR beta chains, roughly 11 million shared. TCRdb's table, derived via immunoSEQ multiplex PCR, lists solely in-frame clones and lacks some. For V, J and clone size, that table is used; D and trimming come from the DNA. This sample's table has 40,000 or so clones. Findings of the study overall: Sequences of the TCR beta chain were said to predict the HLA-A and HLA-B alleles of most subjects accurately.

The length of the CDR3 is 12 residues. V was cut by 7 bases and J by 8 bases, with 12 bases left in between. In germline, CDR1 is SGHVS, CDR2 FNYEAQ. Sequenced material: PBMCs. The receptor's source is a woman younger than 45 in good health and CMV-seropositive. The chain joins TRBV7-6 to TRBJ2-1, with D possibly TRBD2 on 6 matching bases. The CDR3 region is CASTNPGDEQFF. The CDR3 DNA is TGTGCCAGCACCAATCCGGGGGATGAGCAGTTCTTC.